This TCR beta chain is from a study of human T cells and chemical hapten exposure. The time point is: healthy volunteer bleed at 6 weeks. Unfractionated whole blood yielded total RNA. This clonotype appeared many times. Germline CDR1 reads SGHRS; CDR2 reads YFSETQ. The CDR3 extends over 13 amino acids. With 4 bases clipped from V and 4 bases from J, the junction kept 0 bases outside the gene matches. TCRdb re-called the RACE reads with MiXCR, one entry per CDR3 protein. The sample carries about 45,000 distinct CDR3 sequences, about 3.7% recorded once. The clonotype comes from a human donor in good health. Some clones in this sample may be carry-over from other donors' samples. The specimen was whole blood. The chain carries TRBV5-1 and TRBJ2-5; 11 bases line up with TRBD2. The CDR3 nucleotides are TGCGCCAGCAGCGGACTAGCGGGAGAGACCCAGTACTTC. Translating gives CASSGLAGETQYF.